This T cell receptor beta chain was identified during a study of T cells in tumors after PD-1 blockade. Overall study context: Prior checkpoint blockade, systemic immunosuppressant use, or anti-cancer therapy within 4 weeks excluded patients. Tumor samples yielded roughly 22-fold more depth than single-cell TCR sequencing.

Time point defined: second of two post-therapy site-matched biopsies about two months apart. Site-matched primary tumor biopsies were taken before and after PD-1 blockade. Overall study findings and caveats: Blood contained about 45% of the tumor's TCR clonotypes.

The CDR3 has 14 amino acids. V gave up 5 bases and J gave up 5 bases, with 16 bases separating them. The germline gives CDR1 SGHNT, CDR2 YENEEA. Profiling relied on immunoSEQ multiplex PCR, and the TCRdb table lists in-frame clones only, not all of them. This repertoire shows some 8,200 clones, 62% found once; its top ten account for around 13%. Concerning this clone itself: As yet, its antigen is unknown.

The source is a human donor with basal cell carcinoma. The specimen was tumor tissue, collected after anti-PD-1 treatment. This chain uses TRBV11-3 with TRBJ2-7; D gene uncertain. CDR3: CASSPGPLRDEQYF. The DNA of the CDR3 is TGTGCCAGCAGCCCAGGCCCCTTAAGGGACGAGCAGTACTTC.